This section outlines one T cell receptor beta chain sequence together with its context. Antigen unknown. RNA transcripts served as template for amplifying TCR beta CDR3 sequences. HTBI primers served in a first-round RT-PCR, which a second-round multiplex PCR followed. TCRdb reprocessed the multiplex PCR reads with MiXCR, giving one entry per CDR3 protein. The profile shows some 250,000 distinct CDR3 sequences, around 42% of them singletons. This sample was taken from a study of Graves' ophthalmopathy and Graves' hyperthyroidism. The study's findings and limits: The study's model predicted ophthalmopathy progression at about 68% sensitivity and 72% to 85% specificity.

Germline values: CDR1 SNHLY, CDR2 FYNNEI. The junction had 4 bases not matched to a gene; V was cut back by 5 bases and J by 4 bases. CDR3 length: 14 residues. Excluded were patients with other autoimmune diseases, uncontrolled infections, pregnancy or lactation. Isolation of PBMCs was performed using roughly 10 ml of fresh peripheral blood. The sample consisted of peripheral blood. The chain employs TRBV2 and TRBJ1-1; 10 bases match TRBD1. The sequence was collected from an adult man with Graves' ophthalmopathy. The CDR3 DNA is TGTGCCAGCAGTCGACAGGGGGCCCCCACTGAAGCTTTCTTT. It translates to CASSRQGAPTEAFF.